This T cell receptor (beta chain) was sequenced for a study of blood T cell repertoires in COVID-19. The V gene lost 3 bases and the J gene lost 2 bases, with 13 bases spanning the gap. Germline-derived CDR1 and CDR2 are DFQATT and SNEGSKA (reference sequence). The CDR3 is 15 amino acids. Using immunoSEQ multiplex PCR, the repertoire was profiled, and TCRdb retains in-frame clones only, with some absent. The sample holds about 250,000 clones, roughly 80% seen once. The specimen was peripheral blood. This clonotype was obtained from a woman of 80 years or more with active or convalescent COVID-19. The rearrangement uses TRBV20-1 and TRBJ1-4; no definite D call. CDR3 sequence reads: CSASGWEQTNEKLFF. In DNA, the CDR3 is TGCAGTGCTAGTGGCTGGGAGCAGACTAATGAAAAACTGTTTTTT.